Given below is one T cell receptor beta chain in context. The CDR3 contains 16 residues. Trimming cost V 5 bases and J 4 bases, with 21 bases left between them. The germline CDR1 and CDR2 sequences are MDHEN and SYDVKM. TCR beta CDR3 regions were amplified from RNA transcripts. HTBI primers primed a first-round RT-PCR, and a second-round multiplex PCR followed. TCRdb independently ran MiXCR on the multiplex PCR reads; one entry per CDR3 protein. The sample has around 1.1 million distinct CDR3 sequences, about 38% seen once. This specimen comes from a study of Graves' ophthalmopathy and Graves' hyperthyroidism. Across the whole study: Hyperthyroidism counted as stable given no ophthalmopathy within 18 months of follow-up.

The chain combines TRBV28 with TRBJ2-7; unclear D gene. The source of this sequence is an adult man with Graves' hyperthyroidism. The sample comprised peripheral blood or thyroid tissue (not recorded which). CDR3 DNA sequence: TGTGCCAGCAGTCTAATCCAGAGAAGCTCCTTATACGAGCAGTACTTC. Protein sequence: CASSLIQRSSLYEQYF.